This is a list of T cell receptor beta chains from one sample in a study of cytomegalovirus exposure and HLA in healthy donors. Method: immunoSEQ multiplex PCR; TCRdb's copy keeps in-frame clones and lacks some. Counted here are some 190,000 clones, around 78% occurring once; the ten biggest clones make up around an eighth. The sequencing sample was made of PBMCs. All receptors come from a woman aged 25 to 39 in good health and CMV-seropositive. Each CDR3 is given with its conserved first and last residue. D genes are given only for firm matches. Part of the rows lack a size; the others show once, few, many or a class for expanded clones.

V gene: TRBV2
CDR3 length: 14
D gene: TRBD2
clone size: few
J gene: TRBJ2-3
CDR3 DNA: TGTGCCAGCAGACTAGCGGGGGGCACAGATACGCAGTATTTT
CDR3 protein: CASRLAGGTDTQYF

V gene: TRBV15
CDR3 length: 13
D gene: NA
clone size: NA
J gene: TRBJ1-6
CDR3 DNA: TGTGCCACCAGCAGAGATCGGGGTTCACCCCTCCACTTT
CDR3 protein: CATSRDRGSPLHF

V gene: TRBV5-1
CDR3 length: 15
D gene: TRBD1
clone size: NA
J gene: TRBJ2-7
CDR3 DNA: TGCGCCAGCAGCGGGGGACAGGGGGGGTCCTACGAGCAGTACTTC
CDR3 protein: CASSGGQGGSYEQYF

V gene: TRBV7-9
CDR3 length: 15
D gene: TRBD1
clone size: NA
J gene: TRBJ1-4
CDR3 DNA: TGTGCCAGCAGCACCGACAGGGGTCCCGGAGGAAAACTGTTTTTT
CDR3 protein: CASSTDRGPGGKLFF

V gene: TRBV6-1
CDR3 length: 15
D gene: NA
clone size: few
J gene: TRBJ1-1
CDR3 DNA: TGTGCCAGCAGTGAAGGGACAGATACTCCGACTGAAGCTTTCTTT
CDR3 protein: CASSEGTDTPTEAFF

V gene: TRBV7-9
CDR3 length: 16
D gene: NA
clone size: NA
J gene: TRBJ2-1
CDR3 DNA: TGTGCCAGCAGCTTACTCGGGTCCGCGAGTAGCTATGAGCAGTTCTTC
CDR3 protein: CASSLLGSASSYEQFF

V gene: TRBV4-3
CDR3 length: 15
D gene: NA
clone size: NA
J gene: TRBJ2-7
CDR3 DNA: TGCGCCAGCAGCCAAGACAGAGGACAGCCCTACGAGCAGTACTTC
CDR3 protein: CASSQDRGQPYEQYF

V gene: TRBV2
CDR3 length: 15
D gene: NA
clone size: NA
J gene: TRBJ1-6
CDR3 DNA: TGTGCCAGCAGGTATAGGTCGGGGTATAATTCACCCCTCCACTTT
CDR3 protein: CASRYRSGYNSPLHF

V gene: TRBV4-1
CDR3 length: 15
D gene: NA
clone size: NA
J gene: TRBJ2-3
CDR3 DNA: TGCGCCAGCAGCCAAGAACAGATTCGCACAGATACGCAGTATTTT
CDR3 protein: CASSQEQIRTDTQYF

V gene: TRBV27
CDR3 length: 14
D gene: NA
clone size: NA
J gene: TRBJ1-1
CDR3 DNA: TGTGCCAGCAGTTTAAGGACAGAAAACACTGAAGCTTTCTTT
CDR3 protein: CASSLRTENTEAFF

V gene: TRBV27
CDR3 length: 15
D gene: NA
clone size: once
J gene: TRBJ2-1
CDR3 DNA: TGTGCCAGCAGTCCACTAGGGATTTCCTACAATGAGCAGTTCTTC
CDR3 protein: CASSPLGISYNEQFF

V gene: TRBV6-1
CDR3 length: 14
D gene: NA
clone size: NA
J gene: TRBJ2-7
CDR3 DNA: TGTGCCAGCGCAGGGAGAGGGGGACGTTACGAGCAGTACTTC
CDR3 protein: CASAGRGGRYEQYF

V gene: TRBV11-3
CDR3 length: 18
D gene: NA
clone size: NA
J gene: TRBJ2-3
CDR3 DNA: TGTGCCAGCAGCTTAGATCTGTTGGTAGCGGTCTCCACAGATACGCAGTATTTT
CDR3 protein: CASSLDLLVAVSTDTQYF

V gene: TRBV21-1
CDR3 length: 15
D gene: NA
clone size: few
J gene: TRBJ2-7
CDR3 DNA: TGTGCCAGCAGGGAACCAACAGGGATCATGGACGAGCAGTACTTC
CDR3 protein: CASREPTGIMDEQYF

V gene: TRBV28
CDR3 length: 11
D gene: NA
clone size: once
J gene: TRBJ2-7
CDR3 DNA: TGTGCCAGCAGTTTTAGTAGAGAGCAGTACTTC
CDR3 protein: CASSFSREQYF

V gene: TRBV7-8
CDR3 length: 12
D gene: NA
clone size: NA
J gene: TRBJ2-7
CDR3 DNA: TGTGCCAGCAGCTTAGGAGGAGGGGAGCAGTACTTC
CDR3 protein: CASSLGGGEQYF

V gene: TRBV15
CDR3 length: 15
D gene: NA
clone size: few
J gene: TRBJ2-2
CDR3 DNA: TGTGCCACCAGCAGAGATATAGGGGAAACCGGGGAGCTGTTTTTT
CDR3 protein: CATSRDIGETGELFF

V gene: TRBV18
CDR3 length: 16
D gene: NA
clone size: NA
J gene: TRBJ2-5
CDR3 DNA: TGTGCCAGCTCACCTCGGCATGGGGGCGTTCAAGAGACCCAGTACTTC
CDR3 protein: CASSPRHGGVQETQYF

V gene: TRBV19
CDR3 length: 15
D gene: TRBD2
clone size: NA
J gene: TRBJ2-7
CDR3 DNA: TGTGCCAGTGGCCCTCTAGCGGGACGAGCCTACGAGCAGTACTTC
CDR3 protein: CASGPLAGRAYEQYF

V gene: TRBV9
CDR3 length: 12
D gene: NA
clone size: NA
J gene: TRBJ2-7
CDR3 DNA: TGTGCCAGCAGCGCAGACGGGTACGAGCAGTACTTC
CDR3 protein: CASSADGYEQYF

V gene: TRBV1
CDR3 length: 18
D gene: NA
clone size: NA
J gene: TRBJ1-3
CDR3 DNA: TGCACCAGCAGCCAAGCGGCAGGGGGTAACTTCTCTGGAAACACCATATATTTT
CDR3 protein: CTSSQAAGGNFSGNTIYF

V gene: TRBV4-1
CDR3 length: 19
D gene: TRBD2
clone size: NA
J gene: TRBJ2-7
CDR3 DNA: TGCGCCAGCAGCCAAAGGTCGGGATTGGAGGGACTAGCGTCCTACGAGCAGTACTTC
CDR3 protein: CASSQRSGLEGLASYEQYF

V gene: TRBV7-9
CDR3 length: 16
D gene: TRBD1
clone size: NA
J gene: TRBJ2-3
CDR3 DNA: TGTGCCACGGCAAAGACCCGGACAGGGGCAACAGATACGCAGTATTTT
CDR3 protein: CATAKTRTGATDTQYF

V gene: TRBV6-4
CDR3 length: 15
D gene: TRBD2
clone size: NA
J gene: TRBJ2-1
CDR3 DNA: TGTGCCAGCAGTGAAAGAGCGGGGGAGTACAATGAGCAGTTCTTC
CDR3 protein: CASSERAGEYNEQFF